This T cell receptor beta chain was recovered during a study of low-dose radiotherapy and immunotherapy resistance in tumors. Alpha and beta chains were covered, as first-strand cDNA relied on TRAV- and TRBV-specific primers. TCRs were amplified for roughly 20 PCR cycles with a constant-region primer and V-primer adapter. TCRdb fed the reads into MiXCR, producing one record per CDR3 protein. The data show around 60,000 distinct CDR3 sequences, under 30% seen once. In its sample, this clonotype was seen once. The time point is: after trial treatment. Treatment: LDRT plus nivolumab, ipilimumab, low-dose cyclophosphamide and aspirin (RACIN trial). Treatment of the donors consisted of nivolumab and ipilimumab (plus aspirin, low-dose cyclophosphamide and low-dose radiotherapy). Enrollment required an advanced solid tumor negative for tumor-infiltrating lymphocytes. This CDR3 has 14 residues. Germline CDR1 ENHRY, CDR2 SYGVKD. Trimming took 0 bases from V and 2 from J, leaving 8 bases between them.

The genes are TRBV10-3 and TRBJ2-7; no reliable D call. The sequencing used PBMCs, collected after low-dose radiotherapy plus immunotherapy. This TCR derives from a male donor with prostate cancer. CDR3 DNA: TGTGCCATCAGTGAGTCCATGGCAACCTACGAGCAGTACTTC. Protein sequence: CAISESMATYEQYF.